The 25 T cell receptor beta chains below come from one sample, sequenced in a study of early T cells in non-severe SARS-CoV-2 infection. MiXCR was run by TCRdb on the 5' RACE reads, yielding one entry per CDR3 protein. The sample contains about 97,000 distinct CDR3 sequences, 13% of which appear only once. Sequenced input: whole blood. The receptors stem from an adult who was a healthcare worker with PCR-confirmed SARS-CoV-2 infection or an uninfected control (not recorded which).

The rearrangement uses TRBV12-3 or TRBV12-4 and TRBJ1-2; D remains unclear. The CDR3 contains 12 residues. Deletions cut 6 bases from V and 5 bases from J, with 10 bases between. In DNA form, the CDR3 reads TGTGCCAGCAGGGACCGGGCGTATGGCTACACCTTC. This encodes CASRDRAYGYTF.

The V gene is TRBV6-6, the J gene TRBJ2-5, with 10 positions matching TRBD1. CDR1 is MNHNY, CDR2 SVGAGI, per germline (reference sequence). J was trimmed by 5 bases and V by 5 bases; bases with no gene match: 5. The CDR3 length is 14 residues. This CDR3 is CASSDRGRGETQYF. The CDR3 nucleotides are TGTGCCAGCAGTGACAGGGGGCGCGGGGAGACCCAGTACTTC.

This clonotype showed up many times. The genes are TRBV4-1 and TRBJ2-2, with 9 bases matching TRBD1. V lost 4 bases, J lost 4 bases, and 7 bases stayed unmatched. The CDR3 length is 16 residues. Per the germline V gene, CDR1 is MGHRA and CDR2 is YSYEKL. As DNA, the CDR3 is TGCGCCAGCAGCCTCCGCCCGGGACAGGGCACCGGGGAGCTGTTTTTT. Residues: CASSLRPGQGTGELFF.

This clonotype was found a few times. The rearrangement uses TRBV12-3 or TRBV12-4 and TRBJ1-2; D is possibly TRBD1 (5 bases). The CDR3 is made up of 13 amino acids. V shed 5 bases and J shed 6 bases, with 13 bases lying between them. Written as DNA, the CDR3 is TGTGCCAGCAGTGCCCCAGGGTCCAATGGCTACACCTTC. As protein: CASSAPGSNGYTF.

This clonotype was detected only a few times. This chain uses TRBV4-1 with TRBJ1-4; D is perhaps TRBD1 (5 bases). Germline V gene lookup returns CDR1 MGHRA and CDR2 YSYEKL. The CDR3 sequence is 15 residues long. V lost 3 bases to trimming and J lost 2 bases, with 10 bases between them. The CDR3 loop is CASSHEGLTNEKLFF. CDR3 bases: TGCGCCAGCAGCCATGAGGGGCTTACTAATGAAAAACTGTTTTTT.

This clonotype has a count of ten or more. V is TRBV6-2 or TRBV6-3 and J is TRBJ2-1; unclear D gene. The CDR3 is 12 residues long. The V end was cut by 6 bases, the J end by 9 bases, with 12 bases between. Germline CDR1 is MNHEY and CDR2 is SVGEGT. The CDR3 here is CASSPGVPEQFF. CDR3 coding DNA: TGTGCCAGCAGCCCTGGAGTTCCTGAGCAGTTCTTC.

This rearrangement joins TRBV21-1 to TRBJ2-7. TRBV21-1 is designated a pseudogene. CDR3 length: 16 amino acids. CDR3 loop: CASSKAIPPSSYEQYF. The CDR3 nucleotides read TGTGCCAGCAGCAAAGCTATACCACCAAGCTCCTACGAGCAGTACTTC.

This clonotype was observed many times. The rearrangement joins TRBV6-6 to TRBJ1-1; no definite D call. V lost 0 bases and J lost 5, with 16 bases in between. Per the germline V gene, CDR1 is MNHNY and CDR2 is SVGAGI (reference sequence). CDR3 length: 16 residues. The CDR3 DNA sequence: TGTGCCAGCAGTTACTCGAGGATGCAGCACGGGACTGAAGCTTTCTTT. Protein product: CASSYSRMQHGTEAFF.

This clonotype was counted ten times or more. This chain uses TRBV14 with TRBJ2-3, with a possible D match to TRBD1 (5 bases). This CDR3 has 13 residues. Germline CDR1 is SGHDN and CDR2 is FVKESK. The ends were cut back, 5 bases at V and 7 bases at J, with 13 bases in the middle. CDR3 bases: TGTGCCAGCAGCGAAACAGGATTAAATACGCAGTATTTT. It is translated as CASSETGLNTQYF.

This clonotype was recorded a few times. The chain has TRBV7-9 and TRBJ2-1; D is unresolved. The CDR3 runs 12 residues. Germline CDR1 is SEHNR and CDR2 is FQNEAQ (reference sequence). Trimming left V 5 bases short and J 4 bases short, with 6 bases between. The CDR3 nucleotides are TGTGCCAGCAGCCAAACTTACAATGAGCAGTTCTTC. Translating gives CASSQTYNEQFF.

This clonotype has a handful of counts. This rearrangement joins TRBV15 to TRBJ2-2; D may be TRBD1 (6 bases). The germline gives CDR1 LNHNV, CDR2 YYDKDF (reference sequence). This CDR3 spans 16 amino acids. V lost 3 bases and J lost 1, with 12 bases in between. The CDR3 protein is CATSRGKTGNTGELFF. The CDR3 bases are TGTGCCACCAGCAGGGGGAAGACAGGGAACACCGGGGAGCTGTTTTTT.

The chain is built from TRBV5-1 and TRBJ2-7, with TRBD2 matching over 7 bases. The closer fit of TRBJ2-1 to the DNA end suggests the J call may be wrong. The CDR3 is made up of 17 amino acids. Germline CDR1 is SGHRS and CDR2 is YFSETQ. In DNA form, the CDR3 reads TGCGCCAGCAGCTTGGCCCGAGTCACGGGAGGAGAGTACGAGCAGTTCTTC. It encodes CASSLARVTGGEYEQFF.

The sample holds a few counts of this clonotype. V usage is TRBV28 and J usage is TRBJ1-5, with D unclear. The CDR3 runs 12 residues. V was pared by 0 bases and J by 10 bases, with 7 bases between. Looked up from germline, CDR1 is MDHEN and CDR2 is SYDVKM. DNA for the CDR3: TGTGCCAGCAGTTTATGGTTACCACCCCAGCATTTT. It encodes CASSLWLPPQHF.

This clonotype came up many times. The CDR3 loop is CASSELQGAVNEQFF. CDR3 DNA: TGCGCCAGCAGTGAGTTGCAGGGGGCAGTCAATGAGCAGTTCTTC. The chain combines TRBV10-1 with TRBJ2-1; 8 bases map to TRBD1. The CDR3 is 15 residues long. Germline loops: CDR1 WNHNN, CDR2 SYGVQD (reference sequence). V shed 1 base, J shed 6 bases, and the junction held 5 bases outside the gene matches.

This chain uses TRBV6-5 with TRBJ1-6; D is unclear. Looked up from germline, CDR1 is MNHEY and CDR2 is SVGAGI. V lost 0 bases and J 7 bases, leaving 4 bases between the germline ends. CDR3 length: 13 amino acids. CDR3 sequence: CASSYSGNSPLHF. The CDR3 bases are TGTGCCAGCAGTTACTCGGGGAATTCACCCCTCCACTTT.

V and J are TRBV7-2 and TRBJ2-2; D not certain. V shed 5 bases and J shed 15 bases, with 19 bases lying between them. Per the germline V gene, CDR1 is SGHTA and CDR2 is FQGNSA. The CDR3 totals 13 residues. DNA of the CDR3: TGTGCCAGCAGCCTTGAGAGAGCCGGGTCGATGTTTTTT. Protein: CASSLERAGSMFF.

Only a few counts were recorded for this clonotype. The rearrangement joins TRBV7-3 to TRBJ2-7, with D hard to call. The CDR3 contains 13 residues. In germline, CDR1 is SGHTA, CDR2 FQGTGA. V was pared by 7 bases and J by 0 bases, with 10 bases between. The CDR3 protein is CASTSRSSYEQYF. CDR3 in DNA: TGTGCCAGCACCTCCCGAAGCTCCTACGAGCAGTACTTC.

This clonotype was seen at least ten times. The chain carries TRBV28 and TRBJ2-3; D possibly uses TRBD1 or TRBD2 (5 bases each). This CDR3 comprises 15 residues. V lost 5 bases and J lost 4, with 16 bases in between. Per the germline V gene, CDR1 is MDHEN and CDR2 is SYDVKM. CDR3 sequence reads: CASSQGTSFADTQYF. CDR3 nucleotides: TGTGCCAGCAGTCAGGGAACTAGTTTTGCAGATACGCAGTATTTT. Using reference TRBV28 and TRBJ2-3 for the parts outside the CDR3, the full variable domain is DVKVTQSSRYLVKRTGEKVFLECVQDMDHENMFWYRQDPGLGLRLIYFSYDVKMKEKGDIPEGYSVSREKKERFSLILESASTNQTSMYLCASSQGTSFADTQYFGPGTRLTVL.

V usage is TRBV4-3 and J usage is TRBJ2-7; 10 nucleotides agree with TRBD2. Germline V gene data show CDR1 as LGHNA and CDR2 as YSLEER. The CDR3 sequence is 15 residues long. V shed 1 base, J shed 4 bases, and the junction held 4 bases outside the gene matches. As DNA, the CDR3 is TGCGCCAGCAGCCAAGTTGCTAGCGGGAGTTACGAGCAGTACTTC. Its protein product is CASSQVASGSYEQYF.

This clonotype was detected ten times or more. The CDR3 here is CASSSRTGQEKLFF. CDR3 in DNA: TGCGCCAGCAGCTCCCGGACAGGGCAAGAAAAACTGTTTTTT. V usage is TRBV5-1 and J usage is TRBJ1-4, with TRBD1 matching over 8 bases. The CDR3 totals 14 residues. Trimming cost V 3 bases and J 8 bases; bases outside gene matches: 6. Germline CDR1 reads SGHRS; CDR2 reads YFSETQ.

There are a few counts of this clonotype. This chain links TRBV2 with TRBJ2-5; D possibly corresponds to TRBD1 (6 bases). Germline V gene data show CDR1 as SNHLY and CDR2 as FYNNEI. With 8 bases removed from V and 4 bases from J, the gap between germline ends came to 17 bases. The CDR3 spans 14 residues. The CDR3 region has the DNA TGTGCCAGCGACCGAGGGGGAATTGGAGAGACCCAGTACTTC. This codes for CASDRGGIGETQYF.

This clonotype has at least ten counts. The CDR3 sequence is CASSKAGAVGFGEQFF. Written as DNA, the CDR3 is TGTGCCAGCAGTAAAGCGGGAGCAGTAGGTTTTGGTGAGCAGTTCTTC. The chain couples TRBV6-2 or TRBV6-3 to TRBJ2-1, with 8 bases aligning to TRBD2. Germline V CDR1 and CDR2: MNHEY, SVGEGT. The CDR3 is 16 residues long. V gave up 5 bases and J gave up 9 bases; unmatched junction bases: 15.

This clonotype occurred a few times. J is TRBJ2-7 and V is TRBV29-1, with D perhaps matching TRBD1 (6 bases). This CDR3 has 13 amino acids. V was cut by 4 bases and J by 0 bases, with 10 bases left in between. Looked up from germline, CDR1 is SQVTM and CDR2 is ANQGSEA. The CDR3 DNA follows: TGCAGCGTTGTTTCGGACAGCTCCTACGAGCAGTACTTC. Amino acid sequence: CSVVSDSSYEQYF.

The chain recombines TRBV7-9 with TRBJ2-1, with 15 nucleotides matching TRBD2. The CDR3 extends over 19 amino acids. Germline loops: CDR1 SEHNR, CDR2 FQNEAQ (reference sequence). V lost 1 base to trimming and J lost 0 bases; unmatched junction nucleotides: 4. CDR3 DNA: TGTGCCAGCAGCTTAGTGGGACTAGCGGGGGGAATCTCCTACAATGAGCAGTTCTTC. It is translated as CASSLVGLAGGISYNEQFF.

This clonotype was counted only a few times. The V gene is TRBV24-1, the J gene TRBJ2-2; weak D call: TRBD1 (5 bases). The V and J ends lost 9 bases and 1 base respectively, with 11 bases between them. CDR3 length: 14 residues. Germline assignment: CDR1 KGHDR and CDR2 SFDVKD. CDR3 sequence: CATARAENTGELFF. The CDR3 bases are TGTGCCACCGCCAGGGCGGAGAACACCGGGGAGCTGTTTTTT.